This TCR beta chain was sequenced for a study of identifying expanded T cells in peripheral blood. In regard to this clone: Its antigen is currently unknown.

Study-wide points: About 1.2 clones differed between technical replicates, versus around 15 and 19 over time. Variance in clone template counts between two-week samples significantly increased with total template count across all healthy donors.

Collection occurred without any documented infections or immune events in donors. With 2 bases removed from V and 4 bases from J, the gap between germline ends came to 11 bases. Germline CDR1 SGHTA, CDR2 FQGNSA. The CDR3 sequence is 15 residues long. Produced via immunoSEQ multiplex PCR; TCRdb's table is partial and in-frame only. The repertoire has tens of thousands of clones, 84% of them found once; the top ten carry around 20%. The rearrangement joins TRBV7-2 to TRBJ2-2; D possibly corresponds to TRBD1 (6 bases). This sequence originates from a person aged 18 to 75 in good health. Input material: blood. DNA of the CDR3: TGTGCCAGCAGCTTAAACAGGGCGGTCACCGGGGAGCTGTTTTTT. It encodes CASSLNRAVTGELFF. Together with reference TRBV7-2 and TRBJ2-2, the CDR3 gives the full variable domain: GAGVSQSPSNKVTEKGKDVELRCDPISGHTALYWYRQSLGQGLEFLIYFQGNSAPDKSGLPSDRFSAERTGGSVSTLTIQRTQQEDSAVYLCASSLNRAVTGELFFGEGSRLTVL.